These 18 T cell receptor beta chains originate from one sample sequenced in a study of T cells in Graves' hyperthyroidism and ophthalmopathy. Amplification yielded TCR beta CDR3 regions, with RNA transcripts as the source. TCR CDR3 underwent first-round RT-PCR with the HTBI primer set. TCRdb processed the multiplex PCR reads anew with MiXCR; each CDR3 protein has one entry. The sample consists of about 520,000 distinct CDR3 sequences, around a quarter of them appearing once. The sequencing input was blood. These receptors all stem from a woman aged 25 to 39 with Graves' ophthalmopathy.

In its sample, this clonotype was seen many times. A junction boundary mismatches the germline segment, possibly from a read error. The chain couples TRBV7-7 to TRBJ2-5; D unresolved. Germline V gene sequence: CDR1 SSHAT, CDR2 FNYEAQ (reference sequence). CDR3 length: 14 amino acids. The CDR3 loop reads CASSPYMPEETQYF. The CDR3 DNA is TGTGCTAGCAGCCCTTATATGCCCGAAGAGACCCAGTACTTC.

This clonotype was seen repeatedly, ten times or more. The chain uses TRBV7-2 and TRBJ1-1; D unclear. Germline values: CDR1 SGHTA, CDR2 FQGNSA. The V and J ends lost 3 bases and 8 bases respectively, with 10 bases between them. This CDR3 has 12 amino acids. The CDR3 nucleotides are TGTGCCAGCAGCTTTGGTAGCGGAGAAGCTTTCTTT. Translating gives CASSFGSGEAFF.

The V and J genes are TRBV24-1 and TRBJ2-2; 7 bases line up with TRBD1. The V gene's germline CDR1 is KGHDR and CDR2 SFDVKD. This CDR3 has 16 residues. The junction had 5 bases not matched to a gene; V was cut back by 3 bases and J by 2 bases. The CDR3 sequence is CATSDHRDSNTGELFF. The CDR3, as DNA: TGTGCCACCAGTGATCACCGGGACAGCAACACCGGGGAGCTGTTTTTT.

This clonotype was detected many times. The genes are TRBV6-5 and TRBJ1-2; the D is unclear. V gave up 4 bases and J gave up 4 bases, with 13 bases separating them. The CDR3 has 14 amino acids. Per the germline V gene, CDR1 is MNHEY and CDR2 is SVGAGI. CDR3: CASSSLDGAYGYTF. Written as DNA, the CDR3 is TGTGCCAGCAGTTCCTTAGACGGCGCCTATGGCTACACCTTC.

This clonotype has at least ten counts. The V gene is TRBV29-1, the J gene TRBJ2-2, with D possibly TRBD2 on 6 matching bases. The CDR3 consists of 13 residues. The germline gives CDR1 SQVTM, CDR2 ANQGSEA. With 7 bases removed from V and 5 bases from J, the gap between germline ends came to 14 bases. CDR3 loop: CSAGGGVTGELFF. In nucleotides, the CDR3 is TGCAGCGCCGGGGGTGGTGTAACCGGGGAGCTGTTTTTT.

The chain recombines TRBV20-1 with TRBJ2-7; TRBD1 is a possible D gene (6 bases). CDR3 length: 13 residues. V was pared by 7 bases and J by 1 base, with 14 bases between. Germline CDR1 is DFQATT and CDR2 is SNEGSKA (reference sequence). The CDR3 reads CSGENRDSYEQYF. As DNA, the CDR3 is TGCAGTGGGGAAAACAGGGATTCCTACGAGCAGTACTTC.

The J gene is TRBJ1-5, the V gene TRBV15; D possibly corresponds to TRBD1 (6 bases). V was cut by 4 bases and J by 6 bases, with 22 bases left in between. Germline values: CDR1 LNHNV, CDR2 YYDKDF (reference sequence). The CDR3 extends over 17 amino acids. The CDR3 reads CATSTGQRGVAAQPQHF. The CDR3 region has the DNA TGTGCCACCAGCACAGGACAGCGGGGAGTAGCGGCTCAGCCCCAGCATTTT.

This clonotype was seen ten or more times. V is TRBV10-3 and J is TRBJ1-1; no reliable D call. Trimming stripped 2 bases from V and 9 bases from J, with 16 bases between. The germline V gene has CDR1 ENHRY and CDR2 SYGVKD. This CDR3 spans 14 amino acids. This CDR3 reads CAISEDKGLMKAFF. CDR3 coding DNA: TGTGCCATCAGTGAGGACAAGGGATTGATGAAAGCTTTCTTT.

In this sample, this clonotype turned up a few times. The chain joins TRBV27 to TRBJ2-7; the match to TRBD2 covers 8 bases. The trim removed 4 bases at V and 7 bases at J, leaving 9 bases unmatched. The CDR3 has 14 amino acids. Germline lookup yields CDR1 MNHEY and CDR2 SMNVEV (reference sequence). The CDR3 coding sequence is TGTGCCAGCAGTTCCGCCGGACTAGCCACAGAGCAGTACTTC. Translated: CASSSAGLATEQYF.

This clonotype was picked up a small number of times. V is TRBV6-1 and J is TRBJ1-3, with no clear D. The CDR3 contains 16 residues. Trimming removed 4 bases from V and 2 bases from J, with 15 bases in between. Germline V gene lookup returns CDR1 MNHNS and CDR2 SASEGT. The CDR3 is CASSGVGGPPGNTIYF. CDR3 in DNA: TGTGCCAGCAGTGGGGTAGGAGGGCCGCCTGGAAACACCATATATTTT.

This clonotype came up many times. This chain connects TRBV12-3 or TRBV12-4 to TRBJ1-2; 7 positions match TRBD1. V shed 6 bases and J 3 bases; nucleotides not matched to a gene: 4. The CDR3 is 13 residues long. The CDR3 reads CASRRDSHYGYTF. In nucleotides, the CDR3 is TGTGCCAGCAGAAGGGACAGCCACTATGGCTACACCTTC.

This clonotype was seen more than once but under ten times. The V call is TRBV7-2, the J call TRBJ2-2; D gene unclear. The V end lost 4 bases, the J end lost 5 bases, and 14 bases lay between the germline ends. This CDR3 spans 15 amino acids. In germline, CDR1 is SGHTA, CDR2 FQGNSA. The CDR3 loop is CASSSRTLGTGELFF. The DNA of the CDR3 is TGTGCCAGCAGCTCTCGGACCCTCGGAACCGGGGAGCTGTTTTTT.

This clonotype has ten or more counts. The gene calls are TRBV30 and TRBJ2-7; 13 nucleotides match TRBD2. Trimming cost V 2 bases and J 5 bases; bases outside gene matches: 9. This CDR3 comprises 16 residues. Germline lookup yields CDR1 GTSNPN and CDR2 SVGIG (reference sequence). This chain's CDR3 is CAWSPPLAGGPHEQYF. CDR3 bases: TGTGCCTGGAGTCCTCCACTAGCGGGGGGGCCCCACGAGCAGTACTTC. Drawing the rest from reference TRBV30 and TRBJ2-7, the complete variable domain is SQTIHQWPATLVQPVGSPLSLECTVEGTSNPNLYWYRQAAGRGLQLLFYSVGIGQISSEVPQNLSASRPQDRQFILSSKKLLLSDSGFYLCAWSPPLAGGPHEQYFGPGTRLTVT.

This clonotype occurred many times. V gene TRBV6-1 combines with J gene TRBJ2-5; D remains unclear. Germline V gene data show CDR1 as MNHNS and CDR2 as SASEGT. The CDR3 runs to 14 residues. The V and J ends lost 2 bases and 0 bases respectively, with 7 bases between them. The CDR3 DNA is TGTGCCAGCAGTGAAATGGCAGACCAAGAGACCCAGTACTTC. It yields the protein CASSEMADQETQYF.

The table lists this clonotype with many counts. The chain employs TRBV15 and TRBJ2-7, with a weak D call TRBD2 (5 bases). Germline lookup yields CDR1 LNHNV and CDR2 YYDKDF (reference sequence). The CDR3 is 14 amino acids. V was shortened by 0 bases and J by 6 bases, with 12 bases between the two germline ends. The CDR3 region is CATSRDLEGPEQYF. The CDR3 coding sequence is TGTGCCACCAGCAGAGATCTAGAGGGTCCCGAGCAGTACTTC.

The DNA of the CDR3 is TGCAGTGCCTTACCCCGGGAACGACTGGGCTACGAGCAGTACTTC. Its protein product is CSALPRERLGYEQYF. The chain links TRBV20-1 to TRBJ2-7; TRBD2 is a possible D gene (5 bases). There are 15 residues in the CDR3. Per germline, CDR1 DFQATT and CDR2 SNEGSKA (reference sequence). The V end was cut by 6 bases, the J end by 3 bases, with 21 bases between.

The chain is built from TRBV20-1 and TRBJ2-5; 8 bases are shared with TRBD1. Trimming at V came to 5 bases and at J to 2 bases, leaving 7 bases not matched to a gene. Germline CDR1 and CDR2: DFQATT and SNEGSKA (reference sequence). The CDR3 has 14 residues. The CDR3 coding sequence is TGCAGTGCTTCCGACAGGGGCGGTCAAGAGACCCAGTACTTC. Translated: CSASDRGGQETQYF.

The sample holds a few counts of this clonotype. The rearrangement joins TRBV6-1 to TRBJ2-7; 11 nucleotides agree with TRBD2. V shed 6 bases, J shed 6 bases, and the junction held 7 bases outside the gene matches. The CDR3 runs to 14 residues. Germline CDR1 MNHNS, CDR2 SASEGT. The CDR3 region is CASRRSSGGTEQYF. The CDR3 region has the DNA TGTGCCAGCAGACGATCTAGCGGGGGGACCGAGCAGTACTTC.